The following is a T cell receptor beta chain sequence with its context. This entry comes from a study of sequential checkpoint blockade in melanoma. Treatment of the sample: randomized to nivolumab then ipilimumab (arm A) or the reverse (arm B). This CDR3 spans 15 amino acids. The V and J ends lost 4 bases and 0 bases respectively, with 12 bases between them. Germline values: CDR1 LGHNA, CDR2 YSLEER. Here immunoSEQ multiplex PCR was the method, and the copy in TCRdb shows in-frame clones only, minus some. Of about 11,000 clones listed, roughly 69% are singletons. The rearrangement links TRBV4-3 to TRBJ1-1, with D perhaps TRBD1 (6 bases). The sample here was CD8+ T cells sorted from blood (inferred from file names), taken from a patient given nivolumab and ipilimumab in sequence. The source of this sequence is a human donor with melanoma. The CDR3 DNA follows: TGCGCCAGCAGCCTCTCACAGGGACTGAACACTGAAGCTTTCTTT. Translation: CASSLSQGLNTEAFF.